The clone carrying this TCR beta chain appeared once. Its antigen is unidentified. This entry comes from a study of shared clonotypes between healthy human individuals. The wider study: Three plates were used per donor for CD4 naive, three for CD4 memory, two for CD8 naive and one for CD8 memory.

Healthy and HIV-negative, the adult donors had no recent acute infections or vaccinations. Whole-study results and caveats: Non-shared clonotypes had lower generation probabilities than clonotypes shared by all four sorted-subset donors. Only a few donors were included, so the genetic and exposure-history diversity represented was limited.

V was clipped by 1 base and J by 5 bases; unmatched bases: 9. CDR3 length: 18 residues. Germline CDR1 and CDR2: SGHTA and FQGTGA. Sequencing used immunoSEQ multiplex PCR; TCRdb keeps in-frame clones, though not all of them. The table includes about 2.3 million clones, around 90% detected once. The origin of this receptor is a young man in good health. Some clones in this sample may be carry-over from other donors' samples. Material for sequencing was naive CD4+ T cells from PBMCs. Subset: CD45RA+ positively selected. This chain connects TRBV7-3 to TRBJ2-5, with TRBD2 matching over 14 bases. Written as DNA, the CDR3 is TGTGCCAGCAGCTTAATGGGACTAGCGGGAGTGGGGGCGGAGACCCAGTACTTC. As protein: CASSLMGLAGVGAETQYF.